One and the same sample provided the 19 T cell receptor beta chains below, sequenced in a study of blood T cells in healthy people across ages. PCR was performed a second time for 7 to 11 cycles using a sample-barcoded 5' primer and a J-beta primer mix. TCRdb analysed the 5' RACE reads with MiXCR anew, one entry per CDR3 protein. The sample holds 730,000 or so distinct CDR3 sequences, approximately 40% seen once. Material for sequencing was blood. The receptors derive from a man older than 75 in good health.

This clonotype has just a few counts. This chain connects TRBV19 to TRBJ1-2; TRBD1 agrees at 7 bases. J was trimmed by 0 bases and V by 5 bases; bases with no gene match: 9. CDR1 is LNHDA, CDR2 SQIVND, per germline (reference sequence). The CDR3 contains 16 residues. The CDR3 region has the DNA TGTGCCAGTAGTGCCGCAGGGGGTCTAGCTAACTATGGCTACACCTTC. Translation: CASSAAGGLANYGYTF.

This clonotype occurred a few times. The chain recombines TRBV29-1 with TRBJ2-7, with 9 bases aligning to TRBD2. The CDR3 sequence is 14 residues long. Germline values: CDR1 SQVTM, CDR2 ANQGSEA. V was pared by 4 bases and J by 7 bases, with 11 bases of the junction left unmatched. In DNA, the CDR3 is TGCAGCGTTGTGCTAGCGGGAACTATCGATGAGCAGTACTTC. It specifies CSVVLAGTIDEQYF.

The chain recombines TRBV6-6 with TRBJ2-2; no clear D. The CDR3 runs to 14 residues. V dropped 8 bases and J dropped 0 bases, with 10 bases sitting between them. In germline, CDR1 is MNHNY, CDR2 SVGAGI (reference sequence). This CDR3 reads CASWTVANTGELFF. CDR3 nucleotide sequence: TGTGCCAGCTGGACGGTAGCGAACACCGGGGAGCTGTTTTTT.

The chain uses TRBV20-1 and TRBJ2-4, with D uncertain. Gene TRBJ2-7 matches the end of the DNA better, so the J call may be wrong. CDR3 length: 11 amino acids. Germline CDR1 reads DFQATT; CDR2 reads SNEGSKA (reference sequence). CDR3 in amino acids: CSASGAAEQYF. The CDR3 nucleotides are TGCAGTGCTAGCGGTGCGGCCGAGCAGTACTTC.

This clonotype was detected ten times or more. This chain links TRBV29-1 with TRBJ2-1; 7 bases fit TRBD2. Germline-derived CDR1 and CDR2 are SQVTM and ANQGSEA. J lost 4 bases, V lost 4 bases, and 7 bases had no gene match. There are 14 residues in the CDR3. This CDR3 reads CSVGASGSYNEQFF. The CDR3 region has the DNA TGCAGCGTTGGGGCTAGCGGCTCGTACAATGAGCAGTTCTTC.

In regard to this clonotype: One junction end disagrees with the germline gene, perhaps due to a read error. The chain combines TRBV3-1 with TRBJ1-3; no definite D call. The CDR3 has 15 residues. The germline CDR1 and CDR2 sequences are LGHDT and YNNKEL (reference sequence). CDR3 DNA: TGTGCCGGCAGCCTCAACTCTAGGACGGAAAACACCATATATTTT. Encoded protein: CAGSLNSRTENTIYF.

A word on this clonotype: A read error may explain this, as a much larger clone is one base away. The chain couples TRBV4-2 to TRBJ2-5; D may match TRBD1 or TRBD2 (5 bases each). Germline values: CDR1 LGHNA, CDR2 YNFKEQ. CDR3 length equals 13 residues. V was clipped by 0 bases and J by 11 bases, with 13 bases between them. CDR3 sequence: CASSQDRTREQYF. The CDR3 DNA reads TGTGCCAGCAGCCAAGATCGGACAAGGGAGCAGTACTTC.

This clonotype occurred many times. The chain recombines TRBV4-2 with TRBJ2-1; D is unclear. CDR1 and CDR2 (germline): LGHNA, YNFKEQ. CDR3 length: 15 amino acids. V lost 5 bases and J 5 bases, leaving 16 bases between the germline ends. The CDR3 loop reads CASSTPESRHNEQFF. Written as DNA, the CDR3 is TGTGCCAGCAGCACGCCCGAGAGTCGACACAATGAGCAGTTCTTC.

A few counts support this clonotype. The CDR3 sequence is CATSRDSPNEQYF. The DNA of the CDR3 is TGTGCCACCAGCAGAGATTCTCCAAATGAGCAGTACTTC. The genes are TRBV15 and TRBJ2-4; D is uncertain. Germline CDR1 LNHNV, CDR2 YYDKDF (reference sequence). The V end lost 0 bases, the J end lost 13 bases, and 13 bases lay between the germline ends. This CDR3 has 13 amino acids.

The chain has TRBV12-3 or TRBV12-4 and TRBJ2-7; no clear D. Trimming removed 6 bases at V and 3 bases at J, with 15 bases between. The CDR3 spans 14 residues. Here the CDR3 DNA reads TGTGCCAGCAGGCCTAGGCCTTCTAGCTACGAGCAGTACTTC. Protein: CASRPRPSSYEQYF.

The V gene is TRBV3-1, the J gene TRBJ2-2; D might be TRBD1 or TRBD2, each matching 6 bases. Trimming shortened V by 3 bases and J by 5 bases, and 19 bases separated the two germline ends. Germline V gene lookup returns CDR1 LGHDT and CDR2 YNNKEL (reference sequence). CDR3 length: 17 residues. CDR3 sequence (DNA): TGTGCCAGCAGCCACGAGGGGGGACAACCTTCTACCGGGGAGCTGTTTTTT. Translated: CASSHEGGQPSTGELFF.

This chain uses TRBV6-2 or TRBV6-3 with TRBJ1-1, with D perhaps TRBD1 (5 bases). The V gene lost 6 bases and the J gene lost 12 bases, with 26 bases spanning the gap. Looked up from germline, CDR1 is MNHEY and CDR2 is SVGEGT. The CDR3 runs 15 residues. CDR3 amino acids: CASRGDGETLGLSFF. DNA for the CDR3: TGTGCCAGCAGGGGGGACGGCGAAACCCTTGGGCTTTCTTTCTTT.

This chain links TRBV7-2 with TRBJ2-5; 7 nucleotides line up with TRBD2. Germline values: CDR1 SGHTA, CDR2 FQGNSA. This CDR3 has 17 amino acids. J lost 5 bases, V lost 1 base, and 13 bases had no gene match. DNA for the CDR3: TGTGCCAGCAGCTTAGTGCAAGCGGGGCTCGGGAAGGAGACCCAGTACTTC. It encodes CASSLVQAGLGKETQYF.

The chain employs TRBV5-8 and TRBJ1-1, with D possibly TRBD1 on 6 matching bases. CDR1 SGHTS and CDR2 YDEGEE come from the germline V gene. Deletions cut 1 base from V and 2 bases from J, with 18 bases between. This CDR3 region has 17 residues. For the CDR3, the DNA is TGTGCCAGCAGCTTGTTAGGGGGGGCGACGATCAACACTGAAGCTTTCTTT. Its translation is CASSLLGGATINTEAFF.

A few counts support this clonotype. V and J are TRBV4-3 and TRBJ2-7; the D gene could be TRBD1 or TRBD2 (5 bases each). Trimming shortened V by 3 bases and J by 2 bases, and 11 bases separated the two germline ends. This CDR3 contains 14 residues. CDR1 is LGHNA and CDR2 is YSLEER in the germline V gene. The CDR3 region has the DNA TGCGCCAGCAGCCAGACCGGGACCCCCTACGAGCAGTACTTC. It is translated as CASSQTGTPYEQYF.

This chain connects TRBV7-2 to TRBJ1-1; a possible D gene is TRBD1 (6 bases). This CDR3 spans 14 amino acids. Deletions cut 4 bases from V and 5 bases from J, with 14 bases between. The germline V gene has CDR1 SGHTA and CDR2 FQGNSA. The CDR3 coding sequence is TGTGCCAGCAGCTCTCAGGGGAGGGGAACTGAAGCTTTCTTT. As protein: CASSSQGRGTEAFF.

The chain uses TRBV6-2 or TRBV6-3 and TRBJ2-5; 8 bases fit TRBD1. With 2 bases clipped from V and 4 bases from J, the junction kept 6 bases outside the gene matches. This CDR3 is built from 15 residues. Germline-derived CDR1 and CDR2 are MNHEY and SVGEGT. The CDR3 nucleotides are TGTGCCAGCAGTTACGCAGGGGGCACCGGAGAGACCCAGTACTTC. This sequence encodes CASSYAGGTGETQYF.

The chain is built from TRBV7-3 and TRBJ2-1, with 9 bases matching TRBD2. J lost 9 bases, V lost 5 bases, and 11 bases had no gene match. The germline gives CDR1 SGHTA, CDR2 FQGTGA. The CDR3 consists of 15 residues. CDR3 in DNA: TGTGCCAGCAGCATTAGCGGGAGTAAAGCGGGTGAGCAGTTCTTC. Residues: CASSISGSKAGEQFF.

The chain is built from TRBV7-6 and TRBJ2-1, with 15 bases identical to TRBD2. Germline V gene data show CDR1 as SGHVS and CDR2 as FNYEAQ. With V trimmed by 5 bases and J by 0 bases, 8 bases remained unmatched. The CDR3 extends over 19 amino acids. Written as DNA, the CDR3 is TGTGCCAGCAGCCTCGGGACTAGCGGGGGGCGTAGCTCCTACAATGAGCAGTTCTTC. Protein: CASSLGTSGGRSSYNEQFF.